This T cell receptor (beta chain) is from a study of blood T cell repertoires in COVID-19. Across the study: Samples representing acute and convalescent COVID-19 were sourced from the United States, Italy and Spain.

The ends lost 3 bases at V and 3 bases at J; junction bases unmatched: 11. The CDR3 is made up of 16 amino acids. The germline gives CDR1 SGHVS, CDR2 FNYEAQ. Only in-frame clones appear in the TCRdb table, and some are missing; sequencing was by immunoSEQ multiplex PCR. The repertoire holds some 50,000 clones, with approximately 90% as singletons. This sequence was found in a woman in her 70s with active COVID-19. The sequencing sample was made of peripheral blood. This chain connects TRBV7-6 to TRBJ2-7; 7 bases line up with TRBD2. The CDR3 spells CASSFNVPGLNYEQYF. Written as DNA, the CDR3 is TGTGCCAGCAGCTTCAATGTCCCGGGACTAAACTACGAGCAGTACTTC.